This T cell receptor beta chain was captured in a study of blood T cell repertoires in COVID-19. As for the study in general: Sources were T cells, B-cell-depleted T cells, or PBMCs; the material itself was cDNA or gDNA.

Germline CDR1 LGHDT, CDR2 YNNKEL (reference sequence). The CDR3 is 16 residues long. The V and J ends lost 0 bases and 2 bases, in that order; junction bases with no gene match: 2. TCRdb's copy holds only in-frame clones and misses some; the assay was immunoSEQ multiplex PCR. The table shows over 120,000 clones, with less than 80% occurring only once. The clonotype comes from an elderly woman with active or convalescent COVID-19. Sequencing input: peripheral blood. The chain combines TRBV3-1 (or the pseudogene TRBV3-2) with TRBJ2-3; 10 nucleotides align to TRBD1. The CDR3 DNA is TGTGCCAGCAGCCAAGAGACAGGGGGCTTCACAGATACGCAGTATTTT. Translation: CASSQETGGFTDTQYF.